A single sample is the source of the 14 T cell receptor beta chains below, sequenced in a study of blood T cell repertoires in COVID-19. The assay was immunoSEQ multiplex PCR, and TCRdb's table has in-frame clones only and misses some. The sample carries 260,000 or so clones, 80% to 90% recorded once. Sequencing used PBMCs or T cells enriched from blood (not recorded which). The receptors derive from a man aged 18 to 29 who had recovered from COVID-19.

The chain links TRBV24-1 to TRBJ2-3, with D possibly TRBD1 on 5 matching bases. Germline CDR1 KGHDR, CDR2 SFDVKD. The CDR3 spans 13 residues. Trimming removed 4 bases from V and 11 bases from J, with 15 bases in between. DNA for the CDR3: TGTGCCACCAGTGACCACAGGCACCCTAAGCAGTATTTT. It specifies CATSDHRHPKQYF.

This rearrangement joins TRBV27 to TRBJ2-7; TRBD2 matches at 11 bases. The CDR3 has 16 residues. The ends lost 4 bases at V and 3 bases at J; junction bases unmatched: 8. Germline V gene sequence: CDR1 MNHEY, CDR2 SMNVEV (reference sequence). The CDR3 region is CASSSDSGRAHYEQYF. Written as DNA, the CDR3 is TGTGCCAGCAGTTCGGATAGCGGGAGGGCTCACTACGAGCAGTACTTC.

The V call is TRBV10-3, the J call TRBJ1-1; D is unresolved. Germline values: CDR1 ENHRY, CDR2 SYGVKD. The CDR3 extends over 15 amino acids. The ends were cut back, 0 bases at V and 1 base at J, with 9 bases in the middle. The CDR3 DNA follows: TGTGCCATCAGTGAGTCGATCACGAGGAACACTGAAGCTTTCTTT. It encodes CAISESITRNTEAFF.

The chain combines TRBV4-2 with TRBJ2-3; 12 bases fit TRBD2. Unmatched junction bases numbered 17, after V lost 3 bases and J lost 7 bases. This CDR3 spans 19 amino acids. Germline values: CDR1 LGHNA, CDR2 YNFKEQ. Here the CDR3 reads CASSQVLAGGPTGVNTQYF. For the CDR3, the DNA is TGTGCCAGCAGCCAGGTCCTAGCGGGAGGGCCTACCGGGGTAAATACGCAGTATTTT.

The V call is TRBV4-1, the J call TRBJ2-7; 7 nucleotides agree with TRBD1. Germline V CDR1 and CDR2: MGHRA, YSYEKL. The J segment lost 5 bases and the V segment lost 1 base, leaving 5 bases of the junction unmatched. The CDR3 sequence is 14 residues long. CDR3 DNA: TGCGCCAGCAGCCAAGTGCAGGGGGTGGACGAGCAGTACTTC. This codes for CASSQVQGVDEQYF.

The J gene is TRBJ1-1, the V gene TRBV5-1; no reliable D call. CDR3 size: 15 residues. Trimming pared 1 base from V and 1 base from J, leaving 11 bases between. Germline V gene sequence: CDR1 SGHRS, CDR2 YFSETQ. The CDR3 region is CASSLRVAGNTEAFF. DNA for the CDR3: TGCGCCAGCAGCTTGAGGGTGGCGGGGAACACTGAAGCTTTCTTT.

This clone has just a few counts. This chain joins TRBV6-5 and TRBJ2-5, with 13 bases identical to TRBD2. Germline CDR1 and CDR2: MNHEY and SVGAGI. The CDR3 totals 15 residues. The trim removed 7 bases at V and 2 bases at J, leaving 4 bases unmatched. The CDR3 loop reads CASKKLAGGQETQYF. The CDR3 nucleotides read TGTGCCAGCAAGAAACTAGCGGGGGGGCAAGAGACCCAGTACTTC.

The V call is TRBV4-2, the J call TRBJ2-1; TRBD2 agrees at 13 bases. After removal of 0 bases from V and 7 bases from J, the junction contained 6 bases not matched to a gene. In germline, CDR1 is LGHNA, CDR2 YNFKEQ. The CDR3 is 17 residues long. CDR3 loop: CASSQDLRTSGSNEQFF. The DNA of the CDR3 is TGTGCCAGCAGCCAAGATCTGAGGACTAGCGGGAGTAATGAGCAGTTCTTC.

V usage is TRBV28 and J usage is TRBJ1-5, with 7 positions matching TRBD1. Germline V lookup: CDR1 MDHEN, CDR2 SYDVKM. With V trimmed by 4 bases and J by 0 bases, 0 bases remained unmatched. The CDR3 sequence is 14 residues long. CDR3 bases: TGTGCCAGCAGTTCAGGGGGTAGCAATCAGCCCCAGCATTTT. Translated: CASSSGGSNQPQHF. The full variable domain, in which reference TRBV28 and TRBJ1-5 provide the parts outside the CDR3, is DVKVTQSSRYLVKRTGEKVFLECVQDMDHENMFWYRQDPGLGLRLIYFSYDVKMKEKGDIPEGYSVSREKKERFSLILESASTNQTSMYLCASSSGGSNQPQHFGDGTRLSIL.

This chain connects TRBV6-5 to TRBJ2-5; weak D call: TRBD2 (8 bases). Germline assignment: CDR1 MNHEY and CDR2 SVGAGI. Trimming cost V 6 bases and J 5 bases, with 19 bases left between them. The CDR3 contains 15 residues. The CDR3 sequence is CASSQGLGGRETQYF. The CDR3 coding sequence is TGTGCCAGCAGCCAGGGACTAGGGGGCCGGGAGACCCAGTACTTC.

This clone was seen a few times. The chain is built from TRBV14 and TRBJ1-2, with 10 bases fitting TRBD1. The junction had 16 bases not matched to a gene; V was cut back by 0 bases and J by 0 bases. CDR3 length: 21 amino acids. CDR1 is SGHDN, CDR2 FVKESK, per germline. This chain's CDR3 is CASSQERTAWGTGASNYGYTF. Written as DNA, the CDR3 is TGTGCCAGCAGCCAAGAAAGGACGGCTTGGGGGACAGGGGCCTCTAACTATGGCTACACCTTC.

This chain connects TRBV19 to TRBJ1-6; TRBD1 matches 10 bases. The CDR3 is made up of 15 amino acids. The trim removed 6 bases at V and 8 bases at J, leaving 7 bases unmatched. The germline gives CDR1 LNHDA, CDR2 SQIVND (reference sequence). The CDR3 protein is CASSRSDRGDSPLHF. The CDR3 DNA follows: TGTGCCAGTAGCAGATCGGACAGGGGGGATTCACCCCTCCACTTT.

This clone came up once. The V gene is TRBV7-3, the J gene TRBJ1-1; D gene unclear. CDR1 SGHTA and CDR2 FQGTGA come from the germline V gene. The CDR3 loop spans 13 amino acids. Trimming left V 5 bases short and J 3 bases short, with 10 bases between. The DNA for the CDR3 is TGTGCCAGCAGCCCTACGGGAGACACTGAAGCTTTCTTT. Protein: CASSPTGDTEAFF. The variable domain in full, completed from reference TRBV7-3 and TRBJ1-1, reads GAGVSQTPSNKVTEKGKYVELRCDPISGHTALYWYRQSLGQGPEFLIYFQGTGAADDSGLPNDRFFAVRPEGSVSTLKIQRTERGDSAVYLCASSPTGDTEAFFGQGTRLTVV.

The rearrangement joins TRBV19 to TRBJ2-2; 8 positions match TRBD1. The CDR3 loop spans 17 amino acids. Germline loops: CDR1 LNHDA, CDR2 SQIVND (reference sequence). V lost 0 bases to trimming and J lost 1 base; unmatched junction nucleotides: 4. The CDR3 DNA is TGTGCCAGTAGTATAGATACAGGGGGTTGGAACACCGGGGAGCTGTTTTTT. Residues: CASSIDTGGWNTGELFF. The whole variable domain, remainder taken from reference TRBV19 and TRBJ2-2, is DGGITQSPKYLFRKEGQNVTLSCEQNLNHDAMYWYRQDPGQGLRLIYYSQIVNDFQKGDIAEGYSVSREKKESFPLTVTSAQKNPTAFYLCASSIDTGGWNTGELFFGEGSRLTVL.